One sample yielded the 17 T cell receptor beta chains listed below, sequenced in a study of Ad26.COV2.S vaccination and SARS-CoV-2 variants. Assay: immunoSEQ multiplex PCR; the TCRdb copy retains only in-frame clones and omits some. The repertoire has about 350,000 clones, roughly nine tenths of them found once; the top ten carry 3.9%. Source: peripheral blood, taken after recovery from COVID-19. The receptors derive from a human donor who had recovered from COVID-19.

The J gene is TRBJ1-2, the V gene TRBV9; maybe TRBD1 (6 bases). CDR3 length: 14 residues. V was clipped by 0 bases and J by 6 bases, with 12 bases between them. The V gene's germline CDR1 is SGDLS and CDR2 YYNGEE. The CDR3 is CASSVDTGWNGYTF. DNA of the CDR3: TGTGCCAGCAGCGTAGATACAGGGTGGAATGGCTACACCTTC. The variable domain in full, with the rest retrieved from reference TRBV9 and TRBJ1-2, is DSGVTQTPKHLITATGQRVTLRCSPRSGDLSVYWYQQSLDQGLQFLIQYYNGEERAKGNILERFSAQQFPDLHSELNLSSLELGDSALYFCASSVDTGWNGYTFGSGTRLTVV.

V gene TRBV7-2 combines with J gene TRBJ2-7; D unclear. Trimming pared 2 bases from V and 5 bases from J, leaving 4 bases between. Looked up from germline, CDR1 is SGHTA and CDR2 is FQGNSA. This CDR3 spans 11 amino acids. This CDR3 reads CASSLSDEQYF. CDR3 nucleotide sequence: TGTGCCAGCAGCTTAAGTGACGAGCAGTACTTC.

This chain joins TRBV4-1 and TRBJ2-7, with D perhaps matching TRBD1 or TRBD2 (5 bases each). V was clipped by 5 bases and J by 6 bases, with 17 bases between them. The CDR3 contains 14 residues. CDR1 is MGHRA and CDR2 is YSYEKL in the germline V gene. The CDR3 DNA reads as TGCGCCAGCAGCGCACGGGACGGGGAGTTCGAGCAGTACTTC. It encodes CASSARDGEFEQYF.

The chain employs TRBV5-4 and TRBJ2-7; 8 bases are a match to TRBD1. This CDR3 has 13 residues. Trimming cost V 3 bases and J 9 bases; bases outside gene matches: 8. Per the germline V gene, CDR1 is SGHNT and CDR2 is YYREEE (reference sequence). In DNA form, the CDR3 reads TGTGCCAGCAGCTCCGGGACAGGTCAGTGGCAGTACTTC. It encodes CASSSGTGQWQYF.

The CDR3 nucleotides read TGTGCCACCAGCGGGGCCGGGACAGGGATATATGGCTACACCTTC. Its protein product is CATSGAGTGIYGYTF. The chain joins TRBV15 to TRBJ1-2; 9 nucleotides agree with TRBD1. After removal of 5 bases from V and 5 bases from J, the junction contained 9 bases not matched to a gene. CDR1 and CDR2 (germline): LNHNV, YYDKDF (reference sequence). CDR3 length: 15 residues.

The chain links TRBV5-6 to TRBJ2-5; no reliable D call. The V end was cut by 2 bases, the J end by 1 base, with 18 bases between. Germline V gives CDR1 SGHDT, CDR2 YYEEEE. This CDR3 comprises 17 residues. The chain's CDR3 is CASSFQRSTNLQETQYF. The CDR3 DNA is TGTGCCAGCAGCTTCCAGCGCTCAACGAACCTCCAAGAGACCCAGTACTTC.

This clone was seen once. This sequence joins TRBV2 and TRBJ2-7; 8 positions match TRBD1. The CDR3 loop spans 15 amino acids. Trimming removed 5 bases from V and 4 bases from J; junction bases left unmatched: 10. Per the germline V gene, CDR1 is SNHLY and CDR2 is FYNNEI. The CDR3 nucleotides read TGTGCCAGCAGTAACCAAGACAGGGGCCCTTACGAGCAGTACTTC. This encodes CASSNQDRGPYEQYF. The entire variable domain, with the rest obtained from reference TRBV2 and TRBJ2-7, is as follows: EPEVTQTPSHQVTQMGQEVILRCVPISNHLYFYWYRQILGQKVEFLVSFYNNEISEKSEIFDDQFSVERPDGSNFTLKIRSTKLEDSAMYFCASSNQDRGPYEQYFGPGTRLTVT.

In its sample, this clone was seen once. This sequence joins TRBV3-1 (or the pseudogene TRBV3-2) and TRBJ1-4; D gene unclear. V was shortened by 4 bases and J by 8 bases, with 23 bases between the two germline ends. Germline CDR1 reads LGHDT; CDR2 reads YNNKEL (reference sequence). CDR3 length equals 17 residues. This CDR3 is CASSPSLVRRKEEKLFF. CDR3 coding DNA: TGTGCCAGCAGCCCTTCCCTGGTTAGGCGGAAGGAGGAAAAACTGTTTTTT.

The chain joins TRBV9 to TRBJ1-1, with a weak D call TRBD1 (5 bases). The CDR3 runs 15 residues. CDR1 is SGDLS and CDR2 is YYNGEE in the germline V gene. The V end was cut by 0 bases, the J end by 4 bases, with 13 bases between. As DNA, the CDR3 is TGTGCCAGCAGCGTAGCTACGCTTGGGGCCACTGAAGCTTTCTTT. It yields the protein CASSVATLGATEAFF.

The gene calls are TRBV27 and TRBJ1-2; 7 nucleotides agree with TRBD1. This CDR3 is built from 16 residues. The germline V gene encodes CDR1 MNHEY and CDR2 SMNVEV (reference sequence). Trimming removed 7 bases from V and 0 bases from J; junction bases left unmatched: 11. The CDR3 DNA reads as TGTGCCAGCATGGGGTATGGACAGGTAACTAACTATGGCTACACCTTC. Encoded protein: CASMGYGQVTNYGYTF.

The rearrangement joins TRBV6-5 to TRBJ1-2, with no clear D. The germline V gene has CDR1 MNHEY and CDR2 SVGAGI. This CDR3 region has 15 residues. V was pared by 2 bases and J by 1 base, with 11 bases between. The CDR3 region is CASSYDPRFNYGYTF. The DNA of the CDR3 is TGTGCCAGCAGTTACGACCCCAGGTTTAACTATGGCTACACCTTC.

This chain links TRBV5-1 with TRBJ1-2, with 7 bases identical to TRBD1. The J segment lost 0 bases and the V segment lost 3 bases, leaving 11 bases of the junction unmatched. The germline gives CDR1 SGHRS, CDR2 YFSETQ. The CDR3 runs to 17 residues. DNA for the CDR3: TGCGCCAGCAGCTCTTTCCGGGGCAGGGGGACTAACTATGGCTACACCTTC. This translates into CASSSFRGRGTNYGYTF.

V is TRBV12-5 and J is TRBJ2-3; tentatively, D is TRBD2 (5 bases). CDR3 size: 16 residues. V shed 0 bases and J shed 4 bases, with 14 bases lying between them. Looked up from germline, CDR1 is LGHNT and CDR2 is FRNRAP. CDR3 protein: CASGLVTGLMADTQYF. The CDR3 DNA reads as TGTGCTAGTGGTTTGGTAACGGGGTTAATGGCAGATACGCAGTATTTT.

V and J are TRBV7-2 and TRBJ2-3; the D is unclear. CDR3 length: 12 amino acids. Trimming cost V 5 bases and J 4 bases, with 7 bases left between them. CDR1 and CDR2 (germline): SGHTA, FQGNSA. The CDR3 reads CASSPPPDTQYF. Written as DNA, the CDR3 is TGTGCCAGCAGCCCCCCCCCAGATACGCAGTATTTT.

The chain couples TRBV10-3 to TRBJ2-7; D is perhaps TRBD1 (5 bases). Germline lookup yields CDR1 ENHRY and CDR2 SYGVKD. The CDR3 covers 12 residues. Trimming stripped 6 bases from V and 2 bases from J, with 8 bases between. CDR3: CAIRDRTYEQYF. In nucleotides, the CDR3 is TGTGCCATCAGAGACAGAACCTACGAGCAGTACTTC.

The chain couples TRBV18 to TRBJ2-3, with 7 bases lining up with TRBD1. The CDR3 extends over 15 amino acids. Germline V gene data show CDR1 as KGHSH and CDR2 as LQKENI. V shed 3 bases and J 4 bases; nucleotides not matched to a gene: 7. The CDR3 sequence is CASSPGPQGADTQYF. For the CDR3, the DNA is TGTGCCAGCTCACCTGGACCTCAGGGGGCAGATACGCAGTATTTT.

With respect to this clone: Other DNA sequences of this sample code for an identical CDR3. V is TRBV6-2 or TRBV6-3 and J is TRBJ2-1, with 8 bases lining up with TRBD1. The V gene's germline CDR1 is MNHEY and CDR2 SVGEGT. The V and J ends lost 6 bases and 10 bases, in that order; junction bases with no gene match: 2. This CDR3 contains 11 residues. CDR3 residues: CASSQGAEQFF. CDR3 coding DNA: TGTGCCAGCAGCCAGGGGGCAGAGCAGTTCTTC.